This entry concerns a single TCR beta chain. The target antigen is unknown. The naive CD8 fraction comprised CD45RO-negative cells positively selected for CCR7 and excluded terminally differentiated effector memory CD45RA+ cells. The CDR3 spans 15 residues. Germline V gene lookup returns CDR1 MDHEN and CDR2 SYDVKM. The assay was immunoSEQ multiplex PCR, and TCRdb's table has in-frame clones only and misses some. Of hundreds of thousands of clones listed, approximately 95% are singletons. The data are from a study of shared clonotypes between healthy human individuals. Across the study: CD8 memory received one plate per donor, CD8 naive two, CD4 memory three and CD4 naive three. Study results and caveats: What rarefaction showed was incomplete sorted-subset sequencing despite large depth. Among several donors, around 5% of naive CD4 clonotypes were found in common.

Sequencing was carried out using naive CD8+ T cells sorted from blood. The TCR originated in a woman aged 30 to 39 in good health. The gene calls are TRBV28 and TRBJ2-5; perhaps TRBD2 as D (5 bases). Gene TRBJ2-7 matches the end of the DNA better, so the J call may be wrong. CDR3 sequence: CASSLYREQPYEQYF. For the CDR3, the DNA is TGTGCCAGCAGCCTATACCGGGAACAGCCCTACGAGCAGTACTTC.